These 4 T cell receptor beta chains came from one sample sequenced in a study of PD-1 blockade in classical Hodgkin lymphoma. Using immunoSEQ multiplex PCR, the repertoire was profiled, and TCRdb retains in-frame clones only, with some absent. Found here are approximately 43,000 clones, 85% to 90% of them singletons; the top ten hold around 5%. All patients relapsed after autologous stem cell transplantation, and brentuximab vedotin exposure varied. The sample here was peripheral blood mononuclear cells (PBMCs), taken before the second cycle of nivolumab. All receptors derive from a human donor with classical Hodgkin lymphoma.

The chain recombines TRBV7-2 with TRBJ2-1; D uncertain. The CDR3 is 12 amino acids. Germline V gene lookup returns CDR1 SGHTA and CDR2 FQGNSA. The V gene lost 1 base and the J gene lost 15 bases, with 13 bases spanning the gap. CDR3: CASSLVGTRLFF. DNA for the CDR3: TGTGCCAGCAGCTTAGTCGGTACCAGGTTGTTCTTC.

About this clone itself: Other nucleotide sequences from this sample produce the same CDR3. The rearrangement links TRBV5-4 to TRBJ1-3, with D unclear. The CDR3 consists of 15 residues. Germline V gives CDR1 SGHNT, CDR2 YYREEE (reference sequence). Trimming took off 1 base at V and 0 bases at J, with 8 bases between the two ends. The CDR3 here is CASSLSPSSGNTIYF. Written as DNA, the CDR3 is TGTGCCAGCAGCTTGAGCCCGAGCTCTGGAAACACCATATATTTT.

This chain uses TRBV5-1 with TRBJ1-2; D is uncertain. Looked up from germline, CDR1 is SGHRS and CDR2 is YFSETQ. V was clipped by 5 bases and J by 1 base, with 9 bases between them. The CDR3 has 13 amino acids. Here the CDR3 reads CASRLDGNYGYTF. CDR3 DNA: TGCGCCAGCAGACTTGACGGTAACTATGGCTACACCTTC.

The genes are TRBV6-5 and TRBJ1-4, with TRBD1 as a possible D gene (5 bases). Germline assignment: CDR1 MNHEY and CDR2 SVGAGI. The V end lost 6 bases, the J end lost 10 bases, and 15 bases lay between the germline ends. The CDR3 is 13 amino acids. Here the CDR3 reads CASSREARGKLFF. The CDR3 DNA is TGTGCCAGCAGCCGAGAAGCGAGGGGAAAACTGTTTTTT.